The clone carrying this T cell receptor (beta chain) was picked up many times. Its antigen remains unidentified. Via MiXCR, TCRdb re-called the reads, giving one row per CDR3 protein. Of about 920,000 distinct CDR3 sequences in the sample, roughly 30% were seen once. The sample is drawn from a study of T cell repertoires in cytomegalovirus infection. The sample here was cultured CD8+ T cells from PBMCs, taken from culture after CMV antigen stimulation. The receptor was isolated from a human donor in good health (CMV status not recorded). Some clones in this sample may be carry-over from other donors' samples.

DNA of the CDR3: TGTGCCAGCAGCCCCTTCCAACAACCGAATCAGCCCCAGCATTTT. Protein sequence: CASSPFQQPNQPQHF. The chain joins TRBV7-9 to TRBJ1-5; unclear D gene. Per the germline V gene, CDR1 is SEHNR and CDR2 is FQNEAQ (reference sequence). This CDR3 comprises 15 residues. The V end lost 5 bases, the J end lost 4 bases, and 15 bases lay between the germline ends.